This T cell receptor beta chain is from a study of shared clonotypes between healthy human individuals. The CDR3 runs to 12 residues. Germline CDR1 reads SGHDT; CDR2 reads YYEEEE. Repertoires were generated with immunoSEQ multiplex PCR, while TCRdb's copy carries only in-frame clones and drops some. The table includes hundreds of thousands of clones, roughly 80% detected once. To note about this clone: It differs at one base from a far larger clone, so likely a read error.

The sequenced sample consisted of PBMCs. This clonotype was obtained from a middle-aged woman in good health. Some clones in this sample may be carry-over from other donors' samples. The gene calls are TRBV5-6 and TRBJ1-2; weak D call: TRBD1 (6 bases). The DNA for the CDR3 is TGTGCCAGCAGCCGGGGGGCCTATGGCTACGCCTTC. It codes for CASSRGAYGYAF.